This TCR beta chain stems from a study of identical twins. Study-level points and caveats: Carriage of fewer insertions was seen in abundant cord blood beta clonotypes, whereas memory repertoires showed none.

A single record per CDR3 protein comes from TCRdb applying MiXCR to the 5' RACE reads. The sample shows fewer than 800,000 distinct CDR3 sequences, just over 7% of them seen only once. This clonotype showed up many times. Its target is unknown. CDR1 MNHNS and CDR2 SASEGT come from the germline V gene. The junction had 5 bases not matched to a gene; V was cut back by 5 bases and J by 5 bases. The CDR3 is 15 amino acids. The data also belong to a second study, concerning yellow fever vaccine responses in identical twins.

The chain combines TRBV6-1 with TRBJ2-1, with 11 positions matching TRBD2. This receptor was identified in a woman aged 18-29 years in good health. Specimen: PBMCs. Written as DNA, the CDR3 is TGTGCCAGCAGTCGTCGACTAGCGGGAAACAATGAGCAGTTCTTC. It yields the protein CASSRRLAGNNEQFF.